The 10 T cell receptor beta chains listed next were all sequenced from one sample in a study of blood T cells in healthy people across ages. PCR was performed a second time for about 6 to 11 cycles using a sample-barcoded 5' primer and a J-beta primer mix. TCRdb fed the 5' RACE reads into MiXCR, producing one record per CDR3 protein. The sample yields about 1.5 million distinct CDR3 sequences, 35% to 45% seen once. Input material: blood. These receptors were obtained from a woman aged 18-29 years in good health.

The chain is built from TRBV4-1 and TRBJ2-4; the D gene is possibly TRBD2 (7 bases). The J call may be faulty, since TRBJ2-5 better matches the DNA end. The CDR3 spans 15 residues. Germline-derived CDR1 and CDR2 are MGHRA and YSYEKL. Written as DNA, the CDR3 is TGCGCCAGCAGCCAAAGGGGGGGGATACAAGAGACCCAGTACTTC. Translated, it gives CASSQRGGIQETQYF.

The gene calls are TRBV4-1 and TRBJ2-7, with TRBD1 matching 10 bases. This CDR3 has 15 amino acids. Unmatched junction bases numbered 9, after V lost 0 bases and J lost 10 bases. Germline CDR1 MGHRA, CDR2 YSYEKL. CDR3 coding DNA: TGCGCCAGCAGCCAAGAAGGGACAGGGGAACCGGAACAGTACTTC. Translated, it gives CASSQEGTGEPEQYF.

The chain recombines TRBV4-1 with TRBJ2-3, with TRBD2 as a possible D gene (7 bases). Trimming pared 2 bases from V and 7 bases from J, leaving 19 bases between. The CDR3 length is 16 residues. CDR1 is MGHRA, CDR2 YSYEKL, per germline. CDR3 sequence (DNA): TGCGCCAGCAGCCAAAATCCGGAAGGGGGGGGTTATACGCAGTATTTT. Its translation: CASSQNPEGGGYTQYF.

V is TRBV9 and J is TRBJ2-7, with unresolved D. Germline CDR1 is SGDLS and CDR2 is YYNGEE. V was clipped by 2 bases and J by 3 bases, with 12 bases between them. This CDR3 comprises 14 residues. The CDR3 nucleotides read TGTGCCAGCAGCGTTGCCGTCAGAGACTACGAGCAGTACTTC. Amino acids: CASSVAVRDYEQYF.

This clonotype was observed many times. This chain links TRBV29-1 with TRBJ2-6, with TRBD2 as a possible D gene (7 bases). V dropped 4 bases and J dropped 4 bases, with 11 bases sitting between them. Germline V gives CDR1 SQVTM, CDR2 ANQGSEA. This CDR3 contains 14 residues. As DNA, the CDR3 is TGCAGCGTTGTAGGGGGGGCCGGGGCCAACGTCCTGACTTTC. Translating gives CSVVGGAGANVLTF.

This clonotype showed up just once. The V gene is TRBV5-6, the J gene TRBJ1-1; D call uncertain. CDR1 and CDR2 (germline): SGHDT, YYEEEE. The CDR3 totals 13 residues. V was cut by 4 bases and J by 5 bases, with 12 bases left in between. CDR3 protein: CASSPELRTEAFF. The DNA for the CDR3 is TGTGCCAGCAGCCCGGAGCTGAGAACTGAAGCTTTCTTT.

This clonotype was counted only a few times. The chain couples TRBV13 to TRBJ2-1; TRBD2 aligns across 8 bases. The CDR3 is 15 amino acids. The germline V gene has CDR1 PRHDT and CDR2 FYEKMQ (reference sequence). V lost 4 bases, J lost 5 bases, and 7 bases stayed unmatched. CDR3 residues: CASSSPGTSNNEQFF. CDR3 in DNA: TGTGCCAGCAGCTCCCCCGGGACTAGTAACAATGAGCAGTTCTTC.

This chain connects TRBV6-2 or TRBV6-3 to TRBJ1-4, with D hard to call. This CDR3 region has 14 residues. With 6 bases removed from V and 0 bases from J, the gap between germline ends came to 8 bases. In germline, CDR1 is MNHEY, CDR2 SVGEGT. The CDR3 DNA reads TGTGCCAGCAGGCCCGGGGCAACTAATGAAAAACTGTTTTTT. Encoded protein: CASRPGATNEKLFF.

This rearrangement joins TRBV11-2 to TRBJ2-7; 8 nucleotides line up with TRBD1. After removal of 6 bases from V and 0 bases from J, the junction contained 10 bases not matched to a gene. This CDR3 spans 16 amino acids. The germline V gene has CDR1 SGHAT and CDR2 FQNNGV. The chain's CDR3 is CASRKTDRGSSYEQYF. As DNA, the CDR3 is TGTGCCAGCAGGAAGACTGACAGGGGTAGCTCCTACGAGCAGTACTTC.

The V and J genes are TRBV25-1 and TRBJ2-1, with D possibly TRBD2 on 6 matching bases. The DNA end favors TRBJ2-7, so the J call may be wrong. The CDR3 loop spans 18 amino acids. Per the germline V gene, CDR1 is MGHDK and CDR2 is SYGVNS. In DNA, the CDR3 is TGTGCCAGCAGTGGGGGCGGGGATCCCCGTGGATTCTACAATGAGCAGTACTTC. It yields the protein CASSGGGDPRGFYNEQYF.